What follows is one T cell receptor beta chain and its context. CDR3 length: 15 residues. Per the germline V gene, CDR1 is MNHEY and CDR2 is SMNVEV (reference sequence). V was clipped by 7 bases and J by 5 bases; unmatched bases: 14. This entry is derived from a study of blood T cell repertoires in COVID-19. About the research overall: The United States, Italy and Spain were the sources of the acute and convalescent COVID-19 samples. The cDNA or gDNA used as material had been derived from T cells, B-cell-depleted T cells, or PBMCs.

Clones were sequenced by immunoSEQ multiplex PCR, and TCRdb holds only the in-frame ones, with some missing. Of tens of thousands of clones in the sample, around 90% were seen once. The V gene is TRBV27, the J gene TRBJ2-7; TRBD2 matches at 7 bases. The sample was peripheral blood. This clonotype was obtained from a woman in her seventies with active COVID-19. The CDR3 region has the DNA TGTGCCAGCACCTTTTTCGGGGGGAGTTACCACGAGCAGTACTTC. As protein: CASTFFGGSYHEQYF.